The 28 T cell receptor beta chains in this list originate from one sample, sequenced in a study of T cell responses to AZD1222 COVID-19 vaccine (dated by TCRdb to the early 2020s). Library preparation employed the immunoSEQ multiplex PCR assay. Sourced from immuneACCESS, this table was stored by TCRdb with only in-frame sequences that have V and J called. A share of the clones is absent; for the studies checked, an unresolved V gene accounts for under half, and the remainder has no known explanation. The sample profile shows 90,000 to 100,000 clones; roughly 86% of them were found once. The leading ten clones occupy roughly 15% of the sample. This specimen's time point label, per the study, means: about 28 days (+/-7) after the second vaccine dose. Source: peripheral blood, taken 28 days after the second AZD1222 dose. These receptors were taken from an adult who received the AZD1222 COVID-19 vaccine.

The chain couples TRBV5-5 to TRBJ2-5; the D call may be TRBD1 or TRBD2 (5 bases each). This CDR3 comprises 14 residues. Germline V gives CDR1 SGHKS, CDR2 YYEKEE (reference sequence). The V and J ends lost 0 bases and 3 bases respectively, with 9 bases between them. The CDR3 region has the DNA TGTGCCAGCAGCTTGGTATGGGGGAAAGAGACCCAGTACTTC. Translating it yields CASSLVWGKETQYF.

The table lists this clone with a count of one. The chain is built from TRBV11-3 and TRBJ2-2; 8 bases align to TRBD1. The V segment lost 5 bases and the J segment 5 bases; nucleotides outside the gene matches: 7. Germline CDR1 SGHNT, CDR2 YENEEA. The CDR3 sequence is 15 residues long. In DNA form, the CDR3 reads TGTGCCAGCAGCGTCGGACAGGGTGATACCGGGGAGCTGTTTTTT. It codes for CASSVGQGDTGELFF.

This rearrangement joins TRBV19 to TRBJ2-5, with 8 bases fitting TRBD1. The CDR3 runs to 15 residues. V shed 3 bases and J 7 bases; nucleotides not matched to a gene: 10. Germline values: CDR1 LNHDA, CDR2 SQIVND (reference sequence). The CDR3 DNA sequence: TGTGCCAGTAGTATCCAGCGCAGGGGGCCAGGGACCCAGTACTTC. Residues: CASSIQRRGPGTQYF.

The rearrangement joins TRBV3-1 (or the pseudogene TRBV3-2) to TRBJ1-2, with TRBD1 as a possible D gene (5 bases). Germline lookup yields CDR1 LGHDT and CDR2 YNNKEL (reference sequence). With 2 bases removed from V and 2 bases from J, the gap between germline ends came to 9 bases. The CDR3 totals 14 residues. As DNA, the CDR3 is TGTGCCAGCAGCCAAAACGCAGGGAACTATGGCTACACCTTC. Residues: CASSQNAGNYGYTF.

CDR3 DNA sequence: TGTGCCAGCTCACCCACAGGGGGTCTCTCCTACGAGCAGTACTTC. This sequence encodes CASSPTGGLSYEQYF. This chain links TRBV18 with TRBJ2-7; 8 bases fit TRBD1. V dropped 3 bases and J dropped 0; count of bases not matched to a gene: 4. The germline V gene has CDR1 KGHSH and CDR2 LQKENI. This CDR3 has 15 amino acids.

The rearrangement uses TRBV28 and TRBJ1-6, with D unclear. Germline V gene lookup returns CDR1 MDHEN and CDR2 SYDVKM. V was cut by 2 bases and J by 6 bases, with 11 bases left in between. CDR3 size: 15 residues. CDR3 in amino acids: CASSLVGGINSPLHF. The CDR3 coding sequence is TGTGCCAGCAGTTTAGTCGGAGGTATTAATTCACCCCTCCACTTT.

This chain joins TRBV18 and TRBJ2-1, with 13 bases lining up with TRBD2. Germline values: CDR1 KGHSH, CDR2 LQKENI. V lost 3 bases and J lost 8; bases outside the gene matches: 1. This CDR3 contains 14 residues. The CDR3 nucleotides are TGTGCCAGCTCACCTGGACTAGCGGGAGATGAGCAGTTCTTC. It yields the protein CASSPGLAGDEQFF.

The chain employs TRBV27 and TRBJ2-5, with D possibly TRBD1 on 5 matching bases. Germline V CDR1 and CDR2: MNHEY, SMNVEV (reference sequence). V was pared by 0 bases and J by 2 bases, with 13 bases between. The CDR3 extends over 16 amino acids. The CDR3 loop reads CASSLSSQGGQETQYF. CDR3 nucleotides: TGTGCCAGCAGTTTATCTAGCCAGGGTGGTCAAGAGACCCAGTACTTC.

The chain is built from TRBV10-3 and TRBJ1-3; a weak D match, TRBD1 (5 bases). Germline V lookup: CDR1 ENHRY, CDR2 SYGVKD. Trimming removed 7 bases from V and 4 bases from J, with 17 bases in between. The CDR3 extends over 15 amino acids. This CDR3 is CAITEVSGAGNTIYF. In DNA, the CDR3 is TGTGCCATCACCGAAGTCTCTGGGGCAGGAAACACCATATATTTT.

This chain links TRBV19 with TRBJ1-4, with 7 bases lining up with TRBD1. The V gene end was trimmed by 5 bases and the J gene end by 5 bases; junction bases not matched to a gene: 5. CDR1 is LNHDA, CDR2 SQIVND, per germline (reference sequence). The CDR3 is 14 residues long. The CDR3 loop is CASSEQGWNEKLFF. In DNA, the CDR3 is TGTGCCAGTAGTGAACAGGGGTGGAATGAAAAACTGTTTTTT.

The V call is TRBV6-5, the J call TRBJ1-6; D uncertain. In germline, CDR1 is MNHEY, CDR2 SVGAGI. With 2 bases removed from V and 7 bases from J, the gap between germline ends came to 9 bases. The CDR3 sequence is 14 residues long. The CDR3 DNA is TGTGCCAGCAGTTACGAGAGCGGGAATTCACCCCTCCACTTT. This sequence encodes CASSYESGNSPLHF.

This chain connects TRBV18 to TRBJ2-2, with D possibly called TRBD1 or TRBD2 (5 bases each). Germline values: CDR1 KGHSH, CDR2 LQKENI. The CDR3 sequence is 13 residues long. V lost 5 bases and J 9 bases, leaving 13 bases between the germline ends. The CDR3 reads CASSWDVPRELFF. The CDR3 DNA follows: TGTGCCAGCTCATGGGACGTCCCCCGGGAGCTGTTTTTT.

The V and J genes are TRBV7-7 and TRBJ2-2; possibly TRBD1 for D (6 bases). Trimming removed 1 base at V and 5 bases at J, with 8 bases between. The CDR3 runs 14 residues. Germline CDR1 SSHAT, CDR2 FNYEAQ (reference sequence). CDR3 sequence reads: CASSLGTGTGELFF. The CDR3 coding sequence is TGTGCCAGCAGCTTAGGTACAGGGACCGGGGAGCTGTTTTTT.

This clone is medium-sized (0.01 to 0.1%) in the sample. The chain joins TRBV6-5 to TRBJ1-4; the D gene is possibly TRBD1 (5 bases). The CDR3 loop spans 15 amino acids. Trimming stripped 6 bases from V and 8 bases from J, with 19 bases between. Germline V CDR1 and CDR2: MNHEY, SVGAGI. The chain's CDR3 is CASSPVSGYGEKLFF. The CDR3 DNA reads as TGTGCCAGCAGCCCCGTTTCAGGGTATGGGGAAAAACTGTTTTTT.

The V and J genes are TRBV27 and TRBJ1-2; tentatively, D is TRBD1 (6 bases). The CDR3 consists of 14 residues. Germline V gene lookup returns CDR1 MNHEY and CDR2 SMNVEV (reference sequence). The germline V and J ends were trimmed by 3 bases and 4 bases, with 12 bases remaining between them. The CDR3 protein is CASSLQGSSYGYTF. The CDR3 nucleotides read TGTGCCAGCAGTTTGCAGGGGTCGAGCTATGGCTACACCTTC.

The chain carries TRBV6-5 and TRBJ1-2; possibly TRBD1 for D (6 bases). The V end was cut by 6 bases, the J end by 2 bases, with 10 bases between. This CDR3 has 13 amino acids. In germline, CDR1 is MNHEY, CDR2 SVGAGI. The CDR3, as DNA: TGTGCCAGCAGCTCAGACAGGAACTATGGCTACACCTTC. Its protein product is CASSSDRNYGYTF.

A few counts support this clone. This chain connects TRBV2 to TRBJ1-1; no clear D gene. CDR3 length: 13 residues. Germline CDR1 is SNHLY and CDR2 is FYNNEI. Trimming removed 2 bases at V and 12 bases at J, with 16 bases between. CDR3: CASSELESAVTFF. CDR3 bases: TGTGCCAGCAGTGAATTAGAATCGGCTGTAACTTTCTTT.

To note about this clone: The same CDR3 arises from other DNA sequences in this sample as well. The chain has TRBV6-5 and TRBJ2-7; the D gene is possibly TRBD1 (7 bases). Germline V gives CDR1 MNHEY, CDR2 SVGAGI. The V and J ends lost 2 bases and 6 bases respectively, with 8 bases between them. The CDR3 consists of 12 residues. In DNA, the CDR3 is TGTGCCAGCAGTTACCAGGGGGGCGAGCAGTACTTC. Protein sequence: CASSYQGGEQYF.

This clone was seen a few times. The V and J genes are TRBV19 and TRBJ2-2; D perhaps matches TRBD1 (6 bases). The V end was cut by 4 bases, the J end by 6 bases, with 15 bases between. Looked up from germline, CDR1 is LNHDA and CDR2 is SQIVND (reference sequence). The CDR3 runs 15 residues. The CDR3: CASSSPGGRAGELFF. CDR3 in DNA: TGTGCCAGTAGTAGTCCTGGGGGCCGGGCCGGGGAGCTGTTTTTT. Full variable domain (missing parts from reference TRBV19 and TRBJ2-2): DGGITQSPKYLFRKEGQNVTLSCEQNLNHDAMYWYRQDPGQGLRLIYYSQIVNDFQKGDIAEGYSVSREKKESFPLTVTSAQKNPTAFYLCASSSPGGRAGELFFGEGSRLTVL.

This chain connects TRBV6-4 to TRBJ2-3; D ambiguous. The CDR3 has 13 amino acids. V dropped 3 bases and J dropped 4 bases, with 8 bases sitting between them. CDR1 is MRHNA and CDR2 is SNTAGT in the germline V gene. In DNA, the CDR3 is TGTGCCAGCAGTGAAGCCCCCGCAGATACGCAGTATTTT. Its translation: CASSEAPADTQYF.

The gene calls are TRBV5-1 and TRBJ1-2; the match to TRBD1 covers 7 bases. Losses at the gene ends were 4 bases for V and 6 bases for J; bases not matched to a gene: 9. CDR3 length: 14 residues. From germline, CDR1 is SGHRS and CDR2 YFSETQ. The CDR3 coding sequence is TGCGCCAGCAGCGCACTAACAGGGGCGGATGGCTACACCTTC. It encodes CASSALTGADGYTF.

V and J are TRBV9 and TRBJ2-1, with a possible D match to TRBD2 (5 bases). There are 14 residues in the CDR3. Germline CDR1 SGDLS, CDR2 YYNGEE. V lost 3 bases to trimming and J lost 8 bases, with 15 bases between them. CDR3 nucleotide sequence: TGTGCCAGCAGCGCGCTACTAGGAGGCGATGAGCAGTTCTTC. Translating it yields CASSALLGGDEQFF.

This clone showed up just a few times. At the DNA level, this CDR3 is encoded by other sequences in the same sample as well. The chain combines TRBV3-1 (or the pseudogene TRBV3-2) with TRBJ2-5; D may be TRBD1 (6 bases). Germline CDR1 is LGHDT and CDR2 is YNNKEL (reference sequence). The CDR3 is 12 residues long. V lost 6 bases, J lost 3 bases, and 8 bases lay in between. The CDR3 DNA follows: TGTGCCAGCAGGGACAGAGAAGAGACCCAGTACTTC. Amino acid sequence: CASRDREETQYF.

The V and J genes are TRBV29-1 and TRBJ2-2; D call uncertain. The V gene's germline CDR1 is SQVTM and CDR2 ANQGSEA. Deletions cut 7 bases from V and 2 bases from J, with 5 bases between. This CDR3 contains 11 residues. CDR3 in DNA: TGCAGCGCTGCAAACACCGGGGAGCTGTTTTTT. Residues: CSAANTGELFF.

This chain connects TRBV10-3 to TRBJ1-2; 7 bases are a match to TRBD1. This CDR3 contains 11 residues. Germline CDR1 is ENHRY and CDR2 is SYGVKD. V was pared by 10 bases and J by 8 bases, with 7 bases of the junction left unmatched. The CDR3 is CASRGIGGYTF. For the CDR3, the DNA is TGTGCCAGCAGGGGGATCGGGGGCTACACCTTC.

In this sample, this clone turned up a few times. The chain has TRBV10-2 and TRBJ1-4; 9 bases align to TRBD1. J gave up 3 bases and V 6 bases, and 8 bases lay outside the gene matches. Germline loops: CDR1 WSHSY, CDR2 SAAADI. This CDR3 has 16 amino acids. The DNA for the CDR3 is TGCGCCAGCAGCCGCACAGGGGGCGGCTCTAATGAAAAACTGTTTTTT. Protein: CASSRTGGGSNEKLFF.

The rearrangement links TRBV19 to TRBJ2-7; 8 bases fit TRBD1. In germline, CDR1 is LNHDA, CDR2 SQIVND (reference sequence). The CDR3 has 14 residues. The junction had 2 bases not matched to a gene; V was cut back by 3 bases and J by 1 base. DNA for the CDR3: TGTGCCAGTAGTATCGGGACAGGATCCTACGAGCAGTACTTC. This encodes CASSIGTGSYEQYF.

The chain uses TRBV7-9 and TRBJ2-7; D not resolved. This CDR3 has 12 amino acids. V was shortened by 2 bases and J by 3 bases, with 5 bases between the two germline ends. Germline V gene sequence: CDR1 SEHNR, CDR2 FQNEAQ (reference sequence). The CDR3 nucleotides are TGTGCCAGCAGCTTACACGGCTACGAGCAGTACTTC. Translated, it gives CASSLHGYEQYF.